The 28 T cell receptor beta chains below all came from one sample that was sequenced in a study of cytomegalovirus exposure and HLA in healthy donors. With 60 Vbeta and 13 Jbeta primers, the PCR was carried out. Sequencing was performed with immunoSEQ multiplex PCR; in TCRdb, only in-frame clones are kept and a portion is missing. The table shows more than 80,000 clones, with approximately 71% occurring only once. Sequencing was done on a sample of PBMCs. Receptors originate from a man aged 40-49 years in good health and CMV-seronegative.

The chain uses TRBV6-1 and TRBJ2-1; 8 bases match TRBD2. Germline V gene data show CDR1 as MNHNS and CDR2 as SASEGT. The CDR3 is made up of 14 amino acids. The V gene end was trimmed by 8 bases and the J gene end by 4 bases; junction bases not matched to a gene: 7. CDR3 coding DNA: TGTGCCAGCCAACGAGCGGGGGTGTACAATGAGCAGTTCTTC. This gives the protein CASQRAGVYNEQFF.

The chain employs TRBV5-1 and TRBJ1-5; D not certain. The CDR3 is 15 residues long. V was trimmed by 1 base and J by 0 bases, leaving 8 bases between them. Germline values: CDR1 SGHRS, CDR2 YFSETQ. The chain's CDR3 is CASSLTGNSNQPQHF. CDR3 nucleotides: TGCGCCAGCAGCTTGACGGGGAATAGCAATCAGCCCCAGCATTTT.

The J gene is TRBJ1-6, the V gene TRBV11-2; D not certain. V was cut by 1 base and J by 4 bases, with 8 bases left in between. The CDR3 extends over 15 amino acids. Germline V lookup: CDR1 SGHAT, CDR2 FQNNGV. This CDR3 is CASSLVRVYNSPLHF. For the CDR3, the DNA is TGTGCCAGCAGCTTAGTGAGGGTTTATAATTCACCCCTCCACTTT.

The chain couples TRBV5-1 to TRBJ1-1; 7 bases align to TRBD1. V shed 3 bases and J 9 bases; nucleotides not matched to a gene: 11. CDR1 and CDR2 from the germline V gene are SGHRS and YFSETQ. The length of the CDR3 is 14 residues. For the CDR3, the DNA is TGCGCCAGCAGCTCACTGGACAGGCCCGAGAAAGCTTTCTTT. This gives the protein CASSSLDRPEKAFF.

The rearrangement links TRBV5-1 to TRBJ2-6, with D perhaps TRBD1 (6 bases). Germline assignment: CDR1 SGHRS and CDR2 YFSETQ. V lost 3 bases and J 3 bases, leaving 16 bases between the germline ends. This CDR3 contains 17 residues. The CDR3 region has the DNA TGCGCCAGCAGCTGGAACGTACAGGGTGGTGGGGCCAACGTCCTGACTTTC. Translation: CASSWNVQGGGANVLTF.

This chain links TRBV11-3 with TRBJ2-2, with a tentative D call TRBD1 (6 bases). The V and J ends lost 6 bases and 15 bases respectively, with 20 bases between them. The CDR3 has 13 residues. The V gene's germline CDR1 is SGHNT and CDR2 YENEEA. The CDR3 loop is CASSFGGGHCLFF. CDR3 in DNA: TGTGCCAGCAGTTTCGGTGGGGGCCATTGTTTGTTTTTT.

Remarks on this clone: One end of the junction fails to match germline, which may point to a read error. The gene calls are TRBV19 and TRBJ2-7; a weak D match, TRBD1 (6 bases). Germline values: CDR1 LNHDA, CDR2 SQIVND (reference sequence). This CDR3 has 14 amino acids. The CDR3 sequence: CASKTDSHSNEQYF. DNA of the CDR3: TGTGCCAGTAAGACGGACAGTCACTCCAACGAGCAGTACTTC.

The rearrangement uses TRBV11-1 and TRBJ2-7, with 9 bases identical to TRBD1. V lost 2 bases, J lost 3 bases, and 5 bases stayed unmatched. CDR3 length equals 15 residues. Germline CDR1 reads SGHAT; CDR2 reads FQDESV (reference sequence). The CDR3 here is CASSLSGQGIYEQYF. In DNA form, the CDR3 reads TGTGCCAGCAGCTTATCTGGACAGGGGATCTACGAGCAGTACTTC. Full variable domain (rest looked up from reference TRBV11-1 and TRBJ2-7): EAEVAQSPRYKITEKSQAVAFWCDPISGHATLYWYRQILGQGPELLVQFQDESVVDDSQLPKDRFSAERLKGVDSTLKIQPAELGDSAMYLCASSLSGQGIYEQYFGPGTRLTVT.

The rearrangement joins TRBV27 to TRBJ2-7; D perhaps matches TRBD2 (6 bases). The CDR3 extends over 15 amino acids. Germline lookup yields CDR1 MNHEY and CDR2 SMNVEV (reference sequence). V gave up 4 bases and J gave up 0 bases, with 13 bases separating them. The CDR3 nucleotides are TGTGCCAGCAGTTCAAGAGGAGGGAGCTCCTACGAGCAGTACTTC. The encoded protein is CASSSRGGSSYEQYF.

In DNA, the CDR3 is TGTGCCATCAGTGAGGCGGAGCGGGGGTGGGGGCAAGAGACCCAGTACTTC. The encoded protein is CAISEAERGWGQETQYF. The chain has TRBV10-3 and TRBJ2-5; 8 nucleotides line up with TRBD2. The CDR3 is 17 amino acids. The J segment lost 2 bases and the V segment lost 2 bases, leaving 10 bases of the junction unmatched. The V gene's germline CDR1 is ENHRY and CDR2 SYGVKD.

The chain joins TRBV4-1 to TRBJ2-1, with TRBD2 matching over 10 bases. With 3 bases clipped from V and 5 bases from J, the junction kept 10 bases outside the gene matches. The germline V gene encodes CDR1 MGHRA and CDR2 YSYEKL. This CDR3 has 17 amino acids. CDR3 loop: CASSQATGLADNNEQFF. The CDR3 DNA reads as TGCGCCAGCAGCCAGGCAACCGGACTAGCGGACAACAATGAGCAGTTCTTC.

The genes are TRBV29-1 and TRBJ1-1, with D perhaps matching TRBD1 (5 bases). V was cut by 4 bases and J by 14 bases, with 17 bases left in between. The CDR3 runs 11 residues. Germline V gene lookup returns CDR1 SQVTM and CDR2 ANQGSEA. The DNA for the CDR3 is TGCAGCGTTGTCCGAGAGGCCCGGGGGTTCTTT. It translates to CSVVREARGFF.

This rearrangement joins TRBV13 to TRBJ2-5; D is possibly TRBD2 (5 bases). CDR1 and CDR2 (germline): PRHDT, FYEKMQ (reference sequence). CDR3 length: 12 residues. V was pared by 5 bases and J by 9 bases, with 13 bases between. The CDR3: CASSRTRRAQYF. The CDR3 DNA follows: TGTGCCAGCAGCCGCACTAGGCGGGCCCAGTACTTC.

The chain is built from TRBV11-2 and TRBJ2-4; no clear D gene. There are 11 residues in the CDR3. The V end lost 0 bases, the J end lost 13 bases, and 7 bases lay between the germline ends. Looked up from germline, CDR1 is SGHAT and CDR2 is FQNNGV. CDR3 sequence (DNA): TGTGCCAGCAGCTTAGAGGTCAGGCAGTACTTC. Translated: CASSLEVRQYF.

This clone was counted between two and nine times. CDR3 nucleotides: TGTGCCAGCAGTGAAATAGAGGGTCCGAACACCGGGGAGCTGTTTTTT. This gives the protein CASSEIEGPNTGELFF. The V gene is TRBV2, the J gene TRBJ2-2, with D perhaps TRBD2 (5 bases). Per the germline V gene, CDR1 is SNHLY and CDR2 is FYNNEI. The CDR3 length is 16 residues. The V end lost 2 bases, the J end lost 0 bases, and 10 bases lay between the germline ends.

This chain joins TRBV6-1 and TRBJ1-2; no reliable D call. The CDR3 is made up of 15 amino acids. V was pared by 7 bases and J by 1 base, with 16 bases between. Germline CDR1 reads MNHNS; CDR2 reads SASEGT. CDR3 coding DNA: TGTGCCAGCATCGCCGCGGCCGTACTTAACTATGGCTACACCTTC. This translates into CASIAAAVLNYGYTF.

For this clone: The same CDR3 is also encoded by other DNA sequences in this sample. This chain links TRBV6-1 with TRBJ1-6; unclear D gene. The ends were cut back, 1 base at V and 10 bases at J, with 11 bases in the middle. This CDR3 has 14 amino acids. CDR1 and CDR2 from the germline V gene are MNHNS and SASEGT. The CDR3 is CASSEGREDSPLHF. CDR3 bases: TGTGCCAGCAGTGAAGGGCGGGAAGACTCACCCCTCCACTTT.

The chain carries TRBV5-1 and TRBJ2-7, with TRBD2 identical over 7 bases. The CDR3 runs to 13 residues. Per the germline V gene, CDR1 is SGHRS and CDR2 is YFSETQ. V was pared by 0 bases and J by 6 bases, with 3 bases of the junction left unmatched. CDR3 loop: CASSLAERGEQYF. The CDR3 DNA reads TGCGCCAGCAGCTTGGCCGAGCGGGGCGAGCAGTACTTC.

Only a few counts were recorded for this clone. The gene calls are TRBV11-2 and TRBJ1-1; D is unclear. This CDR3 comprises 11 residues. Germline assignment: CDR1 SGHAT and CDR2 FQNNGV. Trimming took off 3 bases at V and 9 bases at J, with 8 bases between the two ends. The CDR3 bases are TGTGCCAGCAGCTTGCGGGAGAAAGCTTTCTTT. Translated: CASSLREKAFF.

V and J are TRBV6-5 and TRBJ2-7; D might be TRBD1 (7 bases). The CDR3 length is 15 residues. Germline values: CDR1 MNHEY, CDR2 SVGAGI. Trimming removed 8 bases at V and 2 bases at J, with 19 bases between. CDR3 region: CASAPGGWTTYEQYF. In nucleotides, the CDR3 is TGTGCCAGCGCCCCAGGGGGGTGGACTACCTACGAGCAGTACTTC.

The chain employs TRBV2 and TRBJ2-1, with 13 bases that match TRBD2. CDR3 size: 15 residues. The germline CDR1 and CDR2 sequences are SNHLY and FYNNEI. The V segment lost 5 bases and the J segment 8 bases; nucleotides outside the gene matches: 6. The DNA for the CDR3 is TGTGCCAGCAGTACACTAGCGGGGGGGCTGGATGAGCAGTTCTTC. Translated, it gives CASSTLAGGLDEQFF.

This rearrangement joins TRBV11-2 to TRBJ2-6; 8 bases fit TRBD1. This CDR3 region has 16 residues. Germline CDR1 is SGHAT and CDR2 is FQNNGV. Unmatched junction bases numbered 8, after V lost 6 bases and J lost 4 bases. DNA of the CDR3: TGTGCCAGCAGTCATACCAGGGGGCCCGGGGCCAACGTCCTGACTTTC. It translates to CASSHTRGPGANVLTF.

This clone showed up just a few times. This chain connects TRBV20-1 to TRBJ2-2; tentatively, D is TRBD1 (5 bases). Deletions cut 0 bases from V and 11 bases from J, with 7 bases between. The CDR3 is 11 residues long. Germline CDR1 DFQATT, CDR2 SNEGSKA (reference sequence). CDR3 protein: CSARERGELFF. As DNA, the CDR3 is TGCAGTGCTAGAGAAAGGGGCGAGCTGTTTTTT.

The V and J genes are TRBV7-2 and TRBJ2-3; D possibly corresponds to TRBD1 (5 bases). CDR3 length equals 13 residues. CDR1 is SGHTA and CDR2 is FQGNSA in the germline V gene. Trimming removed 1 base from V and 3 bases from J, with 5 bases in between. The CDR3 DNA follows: TGTGCCAGCAGCTTAGACAGGACAGATACGCAGTATTTT. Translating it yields CASSLDRTDTQYF.

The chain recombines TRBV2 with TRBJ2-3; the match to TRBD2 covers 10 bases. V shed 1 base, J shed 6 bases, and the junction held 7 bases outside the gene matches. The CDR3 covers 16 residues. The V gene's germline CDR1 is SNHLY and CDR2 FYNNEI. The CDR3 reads CASSEGSGGTTDTQYF. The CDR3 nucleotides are TGTGCCAGCAGTGAAGGTAGCGGGGGGACGACCGATACGCAGTATTTT.

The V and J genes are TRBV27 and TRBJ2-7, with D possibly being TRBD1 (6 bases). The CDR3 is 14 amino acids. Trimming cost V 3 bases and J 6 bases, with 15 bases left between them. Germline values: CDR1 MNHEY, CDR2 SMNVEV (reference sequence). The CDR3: CASSFTTGSFEQYF. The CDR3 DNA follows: TGTGCCAGCAGTTTTACGACAGGCAGCTTCGAGCAGTACTTC.

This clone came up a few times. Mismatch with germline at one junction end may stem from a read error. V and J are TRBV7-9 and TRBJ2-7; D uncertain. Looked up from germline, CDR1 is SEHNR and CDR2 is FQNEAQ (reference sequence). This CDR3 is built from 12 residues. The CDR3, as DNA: TGTTCCAGCAGCAGCGCCAGCTACGAGCAGTACTTC. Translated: CSSSSASYEQYF.

CDR3 nucleotides: TGTGCCAGCAGTTACCTCTCGGCAGGCCGTTATGGCTACACCTTC. This encodes CASSYLSAGRYGYTF. The chain has TRBV6-5 and TRBJ1-2; no clear D gene. Germline CDR1 MNHEY, CDR2 SVGAGI. The CDR3 totals 15 residues. V was cut by 2 bases and J by 5 bases, with 15 bases left in between.